This TCR beta chain was captured by sequencing in a study of cytomegalovirus exposure and HLA in healthy donors. This clone was detected only a few times. Its antigen is not known. Each of the donors was a healthy bone marrow donor. Regarding the study as a whole: Reports showed the classifier diagnosing cytomegalovirus status with high specificity and sensitivity. Altogether, some 170 TCR beta chains were recorded as cytomegalovirus-associated. A later analysis showed HLA-associated TCR beta chains outstripping equally common others in clonal expansion.

The V and J ends lost 2 bases and 0 bases respectively, with 7 bases between them. There are 15 residues in the CDR3. Germline CDR1 KGHSH, CDR2 LQKENI. The PCR was carried out with 60 Vbeta primers and 13 Jbeta primers. The protocol was immunoSEQ multiplex PCR, while the TCRdb copy is restricted to in-frame clones and leaves out a portion. The table records around 130,000 clones, roughly three quarters of them present only once. Sequenced: PBMCs. This chain joins TRBV18 and TRBJ1-4; the D is unclear. The TCR sequence derives from a woman aged 60-75 years in good health and CMV-seronegative. DNA of the CDR3: TGTGCCAGCTCACCAGCAGTGGCAACTAATGAAAAACTGTTTTTT. Encoded protein: CASSPAVATNEKLFF.